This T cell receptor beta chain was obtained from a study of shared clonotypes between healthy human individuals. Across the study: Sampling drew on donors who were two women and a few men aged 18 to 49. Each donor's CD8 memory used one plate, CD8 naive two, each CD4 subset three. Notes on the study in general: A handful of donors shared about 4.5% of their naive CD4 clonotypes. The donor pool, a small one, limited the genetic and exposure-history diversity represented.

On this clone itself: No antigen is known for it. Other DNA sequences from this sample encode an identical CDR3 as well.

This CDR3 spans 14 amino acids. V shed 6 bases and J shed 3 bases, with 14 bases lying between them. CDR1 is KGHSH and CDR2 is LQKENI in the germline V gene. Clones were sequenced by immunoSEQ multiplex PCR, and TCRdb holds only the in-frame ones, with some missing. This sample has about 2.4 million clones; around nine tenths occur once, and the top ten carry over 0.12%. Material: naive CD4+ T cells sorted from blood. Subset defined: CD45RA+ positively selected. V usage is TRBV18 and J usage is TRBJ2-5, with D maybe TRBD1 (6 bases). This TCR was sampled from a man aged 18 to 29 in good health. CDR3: CASSPLRGKETQYF. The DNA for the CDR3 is TGTGCCAGCTCGCCCCTGAGGGGGAAAGAGACCCAGTACTTC.